Below are 17 T cell receptor beta chains sequenced from a single sample in a study of T-cell memory formation after mild COVID-19. Each CDR3 protein is one row after TCRdb ran MiXCR on the 5' RACE reads. The sample has more than 75,000 distinct CDR3 sequences, approximately 23% seen once; the top ten hold roughly 39%. Sample: PBMCs or a T cell subset sorted from them (not recorded which). These receptors originate from a man younger than 35 who had mild COVID-19 (a few samples of this study predate the infection). Cell type and time point are not known.

This clonotype occurred once. V is TRBV14 and J is TRBJ1-1, with D perhaps matching TRBD1 (6 bases). CDR1 is SGHDN, CDR2 FVKESK, per germline. There are 15 residues in the CDR3. The germline V and J ends were trimmed by 2 bases and 0 bases, with 10 bases remaining between them. The CDR3 DNA reads as TGTGCCAGCAGCCAACCGGGACACCTGAACACTGAAGCTTTCTTT. Amino acids: CASSQPGHLNTEAFF.

This chain links TRBV15 with TRBJ1-2; D not certain. This CDR3 is 15 amino acids long. Germline V gives CDR1 LNHNV, CDR2 YYDKDF (reference sequence). With 0 bases removed from V and 4 bases from J, the gap between germline ends came to 12 bases. Written as DNA, the CDR3 is TGTGCCACCAGCAGAGATCTAGGCAGTCCCTATGGCTACACCTTC. Translated: CATSRDLGSPYGYTF.

The V and J genes are TRBV7-9 and TRBJ2-1; D is uncertain. V was clipped by 3 bases and J by 8 bases, with 8 bases between them. The CDR3 spans 12 residues. The germline CDR1 and CDR2 sequences are SEHNR and FQNEAQ (reference sequence). CDR3 loop: CASSLVNDEQFF. In DNA form, the CDR3 reads TGTGCCAGCAGCTTGGTAAACGATGAGCAGTTCTTC.

This clonotype was observed a handful of times. V and J are TRBV7-9 and TRBJ1-6; D call uncertain. From germline, CDR1 is SEHNR and CDR2 FQNEAQ (reference sequence). The CDR3 contains 15 residues. Trimming removed 1 base from V and 2 bases from J, with 6 bases in between. CDR3 amino acids: CASSLGSPYNSPLHF. CDR3 nucleotides: TGTGCCAGCAGCTTAGGAAGCCCCTATAATTCACCCCTCCACTTT.

This chain connects TRBV7-9 to TRBJ2-2; D unclear. This CDR3 contains 13 residues. Trimming took 5 bases from V and 6 from J, leaving 10 bases between them. The germline gives CDR1 SEHNR, CDR2 FQNEAQ (reference sequence). CDR3 bases: TGTGCCAGCAGCGTTCGACTGGCCGGGGAGCTGTTTTTT. It codes for CASSVRLAGELFF.

The rearrangement joins TRBV28 to TRBJ2-3, with D perhaps being TRBD1 or TRBD2 (5 bases each). Trimming took 6 bases from V and 5 from J, leaving 24 bases between them. The germline V gene has CDR1 MDHEN and CDR2 SYDVKM. The CDR3 totals 17 residues. Here the CDR3 reads CASSHWTGRGKRDTQYF. The CDR3 coding sequence is TGTGCCAGCAGCCACTGGACGGGACGGGGAAAGAGAGATACGCAGTATTTT. Full variable domain (missing parts from reference TRBV28 and TRBJ2-3): DVKVTQSSRYLVKRTGEKVFLECVQDMDHENMFWYRQDPGLGLRLIYFSYDVKMKEKGDIPEGYSVSREKKERFSLILESASTNQTSMYLCASSHWTGRGKRDTQYFGPGTRLTVL.

This clonotype occurred many times. Here the CDR3 reads CASSLATGPAGELFF. Written as DNA, the CDR3 is TGTGCCAGCAGCTTAGCTACAGGGCCCGCCGGGGAGCTGTTTTTT. V and J are TRBV7-6 and TRBJ2-2; maybe TRBD1 (6 bases). V was cut by 0 bases and J by 6 bases, with 11 bases left in between. In germline, CDR1 is SGHVS, CDR2 FNYEAQ. The CDR3 extends over 15 amino acids.

V gene TRBV7-3 combines with J gene TRBJ2-3; 7 nucleotides agree with TRBD2. CDR1 SGHTA and CDR2 FQGTGA come from the germline V gene. The CDR3 is made up of 14 amino acids. V lost 6 bases and J lost 2; bases outside the gene matches: 5. CDR3 coding DNA: TGTGCCAGCAGGGTCGGGGGGAACACAGATACGCAGTATTTT. As protein: CASRVGGNTDTQYF.

This clonotype has just a few counts. V and J are TRBV30 and TRBJ2-1; a possible D gene is TRBD1 (5 bases). This CDR3 spans 11 amino acids. Germline-derived CDR1 and CDR2 are GTSNPN and SVGIG (reference sequence). The V and J ends lost 4 bases and 9 bases respectively, with 10 bases between them. CDR3 sequence: CAWKGSGEQFF. The CDR3 nucleotides are TGTGCCTGGAAGGGGTCGGGTGAGCAGTTCTTC.

V gene TRBV27 combines with J gene TRBJ1-2, with TRBD1 as a possible D gene (5 bases). Trimming cost V 4 bases and J 6 bases, with 12 bases left between them. The germline gives CDR1 MNHEY, CDR2 SMNVEV (reference sequence). CDR3 length equals 13 residues. CDR3 DNA sequence: TGTGCCAGCAGTTGGTCAGGGTCCGATGGCTACACCTTC. It codes for CASSWSGSDGYTF.

Many counts were recorded for this clonotype. The gene calls are TRBV5-6 and TRBJ2-2, with D tentatively TRBD1 or TRBD2 (6 bases each). Germline V gene sequence: CDR1 SGHDT, CDR2 YYEEEE. This CDR3 has 15 residues. V was clipped by 2 bases and J by 8 bases, with 16 bases between them. CDR3 protein: CASSFYREVAGELFF. The CDR3 DNA is TGTGCCAGCAGCTTCTACAGGGAGGTAGCGGGGGAGCTGTTTTTT. The variable domain in full, with the rest retrieved from reference TRBV5-6 and TRBJ2-2, is DAGVTQSPTHLIKTRGQQVTLRCSPKSGHDTVSWYQQALGQGPQFIFQYYEEEERQRGNFPDRFSGHQFPNYSSELNVNALLLGDSALYLCASSFYREVAGELFFGEGSRLTVL.

V gene TRBV4-1 combines with J gene TRBJ2-1; 9 bases match TRBD2. This CDR3 has 16 residues. V lost 1 base and J lost 7; bases outside the gene matches: 8. Germline assignment: CDR1 MGHRA and CDR2 YSYEKL. CDR3 residues: CASSQVAGGLGNEQFF. The CDR3 nucleotides read TGCGCCAGCAGCCAAGTCGCGGGGGGGCTGGGAAATGAGCAGTTCTTC.

A few counts support this clonotype. The CDR3 protein is CASSHGLAGGPSETQYF. The CDR3 bases are TGCGCCAGCAGCCATGGACTAGCGGGGGGGCCTTCAGAGACCCAGTACTTC. The chain combines TRBV4-3 with TRBJ2-5; 15 bases map to TRBD2. This CDR3 spans 17 amino acids. V lost 3 bases and J lost 4; bases outside the gene matches: 6. From germline, CDR1 is LGHNA and CDR2 YSLEER.

The chain recombines TRBV7-2 with TRBJ2-1; TRBD1 agrees at 7 bases. This CDR3 comprises 13 residues. J was trimmed by 9 bases and V by 5 bases; bases with no gene match: 7. Germline V CDR1 and CDR2: SGHTA, FQGNSA. This CDR3 is CASSAAGGGEQFF. In nucleotides, the CDR3 is TGTGCCAGCAGCGCGGCAGGGGGTGGTGAGCAGTTCTTC. The entire variable domain, with the rest obtained from reference TRBV7-2 and TRBJ2-1, is as follows: GAGVSQSPSNKVTEKGKDVELRCDPISGHTALYWYRQSLGQGLEFLIYFQGNSAPDKSGLPSDRFSAERTGGSVSTLTIQRTQQEDSAVYLCASSAAGGGEQFFGPGTRLTVL.

The rearrangement joins TRBV10-2 to TRBJ2-1; D is possibly TRBD2 (6 bases). There are 13 residues in the CDR3. Trimming removed 4 bases from V and 6 bases from J, with 10 bases in between. The germline V gene has CDR1 WSHSY and CDR2 SAAADI. CDR3 sequence: CASSASGLNEQFF. In DNA form, the CDR3 reads TGCGCCAGCAGTGCGAGCGGGCTCAATGAGCAGTTCTTC.

V usage is TRBV29-1 and J usage is TRBJ2-2; tentatively, D is TRBD2 (6 bases). CDR3 size: 13 residues. Looked up from germline, CDR1 is SQVTM and CDR2 is ANQGSEA. Trimming took 6 bases from V and 6 from J, leaving 14 bases between them. The CDR3 is CSVPRSGAGELFF. Written as DNA, the CDR3 is TGCAGCGTCCCCCGCTCGGGGGCCGGGGAGCTGTTTTTT.

This clonotype has a handful of counts. V gene TRBV4-1 combines with J gene TRBJ2-7; 7 bases line up with TRBD1. After removal of 0 bases from V and 4 bases from J, the junction contained 6 bases not matched to a gene. The length of the CDR3 is 15 residues. The germline gives CDR1 MGHRA, CDR2 YSYEKL. The CDR3 DNA sequence: TGCGCCAGCAGCCAAGATGTGGGACAGATTTACGAGCAGTACGTC. This codes for CASSQDVGQIYEQYV.